This TCR beta chain was sequenced during a study of T cell repertoires in cytomegalovirus infection (dated by TCRdb to between 2019 and 2020). Background for the entire study: Alongside well-studied HLA-B-restricted epitopes, the peptide stimulations were aimed at recently identified HLA-C-restricted CMV epitopes, whose presentation resists viral immunomodulation. The HLA type of each donor mattered for the analysis, because public TCR beta signatures pointed to carriage of CMV infection along with the matching HLA type.

As concerns this clonotype: The target of this receptor is not known. No clone much larger than this one lies a single base away; base qualities are absent.

What the research found in general, with its limitations: The ex vivo response was dominated by HLA-C-restricted CMV-specific TCR beta clonotypes, and the single most frequent clonotype in two of eight donors was supplied by these HLA-C-restricted clonotypes. Cumulative frequency of public TCR beta family members discriminated carriers of CMV infection plus the relevant HLA type in this cohort and an independent approximately 350-donor cohort.

Measured from the cysteine to the phenylalanine, the CDR3 is 14 residues long. The DNA shown is the 42-base CDR3, in frame from base 1. The germline V and J ends show losses of 7 bases and 6 bases respectively, and no gene match explains 6 bases of the junction. CDR1 is given as SNHLY and CDR2 as FYNNEI, both from the germline V gene. Instrument on record: Illumina HiSeq 1500. Starting from the raw public reads, TCRdb applied fastp trimming at Q25, assembled clones with MiXCR and retained in-frame beta chains. Each CDR3 protein gets just one entry, which takes the most common genes and DNA from the rows behind it. The sample yields hundreds of thousands of distinct CDR3 sequences; less than 35% were counted once. The ten largest make up 9.5% to 15% of the sample. The sample's treatment or condition, from its label and the paper: in vitro stimulation with specific CMV peptide epitopes to enrich CMV-specific T cells.

Recombination linked TRBV2 to TRBJ2-1; 10 bases in the junction line up with TRBD1. This receptor was identified in a human donor in good health (CMV status not recorded). Some clones in this sample may be carry-over from other donors' samples. Specimen: cultured CD8+ T cells from PBMCs, collected from culture after CMV antigen stimulation. The nucleotide sequence reads TGTGCCAGCATGGGGACAGGGGTGGGCAATGAGCAGTTCTTC. This translates into CASMGTGVGNEQFF.